The 24 T cell receptor beta chains in this list originate from one sample, sequenced in a study of blood T cell repertoires in COVID-19. Profiled with immunoSEQ multiplex PCR; TCRdb holds only in-frame clones, not every one. The data contain 65,000 to 95,000 clones, about three quarters of them singletons. Sequenced sample: peripheral blood. All receptors derive from a man aged 45-65 years with active or convalescent COVID-19.

This chain links TRBV7-9 with TRBJ2-5, with D possibly matching TRBD1 (5 bases). The germline V gene has CDR1 SEHNR and CDR2 FQNEAQ (reference sequence). The CDR3 totals 14 residues. Trimming left V 5 bases short and J 5 bases short, with 15 bases between. The CDR3 DNA follows: TGTGCCAGCAGCCTCCGGCAGGGAACGGAGACCCAGTACTTC. Amino acids: CASSLRQGTETQYF.

This clone was seen just once. The J gene is TRBJ2-1, the V gene TRBV7-3, with 8 bases that match TRBD2. The germline V gene encodes CDR1 SGHTA and CDR2 FQGTGA. The CDR3 loop spans 15 amino acids. The J segment lost 3 bases and the V segment lost 2 bases, leaving 3 bases of the junction unmatched. The CDR3 sequence is CASSLGGGSYNEQFF. The DNA for the CDR3 is TGTGCCAGCAGCTTAGGCGGGGGGAGCTACAATGAGCAGTTCTTC.

The V call is TRBV5-8, the J call TRBJ1-6; D unclear. The germline CDR1 and CDR2 sequences are SGHTS and YDEGEE. There are 15 residues in the CDR3. V was clipped by 4 bases and J by 0 bases, with 8 bases between them. The CDR3 sequence: CASSLGSSYNSPLHF. CDR3 sequence (DNA): TGTGCCAGCAGCCTCGGTAGCTCCTATAATTCACCCCTCCACTTT.

Here the CDR3 reads CASSLSGGYTF. The CDR3, as DNA: TGTGCCAGCAGCTTATCGGGTGGCTACACCTTC. The genes are TRBV7-9 and TRBJ1-2; D not certain. Germline V gene sequence: CDR1 SEHNR, CDR2 FQNEAQ (reference sequence). The CDR3 is 11 residues long. V lost 2 bases and J lost 7, with 5 bases in between.

The chain has TRBV7-8 and TRBJ2-5; 7 bases are shared with TRBD2. The V gene's germline CDR1 is SGHVS and CDR2 FQNEAQ. The CDR3 runs 16 residues. The V gene end was trimmed by 8 bases and the J gene end by 5 bases; junction bases not matched to a gene: 17. CDR3 sequence: CASPPHGAGLTETQYF. The CDR3, as DNA: TGTGCCAGCCCCCCCCACGGAGCGGGGCTAACGGAGACCCAGTACTTC.

J is TRBJ2-5 and V is TRBV19, with TRBD2 matching over 9 bases. The CDR3 covers 13 residues. Germline CDR1 reads LNHDA; CDR2 reads SQIVND (reference sequence). The J segment lost 5 bases and the V segment lost 10 bases, leaving 8 bases of the junction unmatched. The CDR3 DNA is TGTGCCACCCGTAGCGGGGGTAGGGAGACCCAGTACTTC. Protein sequence: CATRSGGRETQYF.

The chain recombines TRBV4-1 with TRBJ2-7; 9 nucleotides agree with TRBD1. Germline lookup yields CDR1 MGHRA and CDR2 YSYEKL. The CDR3 is 15 residues long. V shed 1 base, J shed 4 bases, and the junction held 5 bases outside the gene matches. The CDR3 sequence is CASSQGTGDLYEQYF. The CDR3, as DNA: TGCGCCAGCAGCCAAGGGACAGGGGACCTATACGAGCAGTACTTC.

The CDR3 sequence: CASSLGLGTDTQYF. The CDR3 DNA reads TGTGCCAGCTCACTCGGACTAGGAACAGATACGCAGTATTTT. This chain uses TRBV18 with TRBJ2-3, with 7 bases fitting TRBD2. This CDR3 is built from 14 residues. Germline CDR1 KGHSH, CDR2 LQKENI. V trimming: 4 bases; J trimming: 3 bases; junction bases outside the gene matches: 4.

The count of this clone is one. The CDR3: CASSAAKRGVYNEQFF. The CDR3 DNA follows: TGTGCCAGCAGCGCCGCTAAGCGGGGGGTATACAATGAGCAGTTCTTC. V is TRBV5-4 and J is TRBJ2-1; 9 nucleotides align to TRBD2. The CDR3 has 16 residues. CDR1 is SGHNT, CDR2 YYREEE, per germline (reference sequence). The V segment lost 4 bases and the J segment 4 bases; nucleotides outside the gene matches: 9.

The chain is built from TRBV5-4 and TRBJ2-4, with D perhaps TRBD2 (6 bases). Between the trimmed V and J ends, which lost 0 bases and 6 bases, there was a span of 13 bases. Germline V gene lookup returns CDR1 SGHNT and CDR2 YYREEE (reference sequence). This CDR3 is built from 15 residues. In DNA, the CDR3 is TGTGCCAGCAGCTTGGGAGGGGTGCGGGGAAACATTCAGTACTTC. Its translation is CASSLGGVRGNIQYF.

V and J are TRBV25-1 and TRBJ1-1; unclear D gene. CDR3 size: 14 residues. V lost 6 bases and J 3 bases, leaving 14 bases between the germline ends. Germline CDR1 MGHDK, CDR2 SYGVNS. The CDR3 region is CASRGMGSHTEAFF. In nucleotides, the CDR3 is TGTGCCAGCAGGGGTATGGGGAGTCACACTGAAGCTTTCTTT.

The chain combines TRBV11-2 with TRBJ2-7; D may be TRBD1 (5 bases). This CDR3 comprises 13 residues. Germline V lookup: CDR1 SGHAT, CDR2 FQNNGV. Between the trimmed V and J ends, which lost 3 bases and 7 bases, there was a span of 13 bases. The CDR3 region is CASSFGQGNEQYF. Here the CDR3 DNA reads TGTGCCAGCAGCTTTGGTCAGGGTAATGAGCAGTACTTC.

This clone has a handful of counts. The chain combines TRBV12-3 or TRBV12-4 with TRBJ2-5, with D perhaps matching TRBD1 (6 bases). The CDR3 totals 13 residues. V was clipped by 6 bases and J by 6 bases, with 14 bases between them. CDR3 sequence (DNA): TGTGCCAGCAGGGTCAGGACAGAGAAGACCCAGTACTTC. This gives the protein CASRVRTEKTQYF.

This clone is classed as medium-sized. V gene TRBV30 combines with J gene TRBJ1-4; 7 nucleotides agree with TRBD1. Trimming removed 3 bases from V and 8 bases from J; junction bases left unmatched: 21. Germline V gene data show CDR1 as GTSNPN and CDR2 as SVGIG (reference sequence). CDR3 length: 18 residues. CDR3 loop: CAWSAPGTDVGVREKLFF. As DNA, the CDR3 is TGTGCCTGGAGCGCACCCGGGACAGATGTTGGAGTGAGGGAAAAACTGTTTTTT.

CDR3 region: CASSLFGGIEETQYF. In nucleotides, the CDR3 is TGTGCCAGCAGCTTATTCGGGGGGATCGAAGAGACCCAGTACTTC. This chain uses TRBV7-2 with TRBJ2-5, with 7 bases lining up with TRBD2. Trimming at V came to 2 bases and at J to 3 bases, leaving 6 bases not matched to a gene. The CDR3 is 15 amino acids. Germline loops: CDR1 SGHTA, CDR2 FQGNSA. Supplemented by reference TRBV7-2 and TRBJ2-5, the full variable domain reads GAGVSQSPSNKVTEKGKDVELRCDPISGHTALYWYRQSLGQGLEFLIYFQGNSAPDKSGLPSDRFSAERTGGSVSTLTIQRTQQEDSAVYLCASSLFGGIEETQYFGPGTRLLVL.

The rearrangement uses TRBV7-9 and TRBJ2-4; TRBD1 might be the D (7 bases). CDR1 is SEHNR and CDR2 is FQNEAQ in the germline V gene (reference sequence). The CDR3 covers 17 residues. V dropped 2 bases and J dropped 8 bases, with 22 bases sitting between them. In DNA form, the CDR3 reads TGTGCCAGCAGCTTAAAAGGAGGGACAGCCGATCGTGACATTCAGTACTTC. It translates to CASSLKGGTADRDIQYF.

This clone appeared a few times. The chain combines TRBV2 with TRBJ1-1; TRBD1 matches at 10 bases. Germline trimming cut 3 bases from V and 6 bases from J; bases unmatched to any gene: 10. The CDR3 runs 16 residues. CDR1 is SNHLY, CDR2 FYNNEI, per germline. This chain's CDR3 is CASSDPGTGVDSEAFF. The DNA of the CDR3 is TGTGCCAGCAGTGACCCCGGGACAGGGGTCGATTCTGAAGCTTTCTTT.

The V and J genes are TRBV19 and TRBJ1-1; no definite D call. Germline CDR1 reads LNHDA; CDR2 reads SQIVND (reference sequence). Trimming took 7 bases from V and 4 from J, leaving 13 bases between them. The CDR3 sequence is 13 residues long. In DNA form, the CDR3 reads TGTGCCAGTACCGATGCCAGAGGCACTGAAGCTTTCTTT. Translation: CASTDARGTEAFF. The whole variable domain, remainder taken from reference TRBV19 and TRBJ1-1, is DGGITQSPKYLFRKEGQNVTLSCEQNLNHDAMYWYRQDPGQGLRLIYYSQIVNDFQKGDIAEGYSVSREKKESFPLTVTSAQKNPTAFYLCASTDARGTEAFFGQGTRLTVV.

This clone was recorded a few times. The J gene is TRBJ2-1, the V gene TRBV9; D is possibly TRBD1 (6 bases). CDR3 length equals 17 residues. CDR1 and CDR2 (germline): SGDLS, YYNGEE. Trimming stripped 0 bases from V and 9 bases from J, with 22 bases between. The CDR3 DNA follows: TGTGCCAGCAGCGTAGTTCCAGGGGAAAATAGAGCGGTTGAGCAGTTCTTC. This sequence encodes CASSVVPGENRAVEQFF.

The chain couples TRBV7-8 to TRBJ2-5, with 9 bases matching TRBD2. The CDR3 runs 18 residues. Unmatched junction bases numbered 13, after V lost 1 base and J lost 4 bases. CDR1 and CDR2 (germline): SGHVS, FQNEAQ. Here the CDR3 DNA reads TGTGCCAGCAGCTTAGGGATCAGTAGCGGGGGTATGGGAGAGACCCAGTACTTC. Encoded protein: CASSLGISSGGMGETQYF.

The genes are TRBV12-3 or TRBV12-4 and TRBJ1-4; D remains ambiguous. This CDR3 comprises 12 residues. The V end was cut by 6 bases, the J end by 9 bases, with 11 bases between. CDR3: CASSLQAQKLFF. DNA for the CDR3: TGTGCCAGCAGCCTCCAGGCGCAAAAACTGTTTTTT.

The sample holds many counts of this clone. V usage is TRBV15 and J usage is TRBJ1-1, with 10 bases lining up with TRBD1. Germline V gene data show CDR1 as LNHNV and CDR2 as YYDKDF (reference sequence). CDR3 length equals 16 residues. The V segment lost 3 bases and the J segment 7 bases; nucleotides outside the gene matches: 11. CDR3 DNA sequence: TGTGCCACCAGCAGGGGCCAGGGGACAGGGGTGAATGAAGCTTTCTTT. Protein sequence: CATSRGQGTGVNEAFF.

The V gene is TRBV5-5, the J gene TRBJ2-3; D is ambiguous. With 4 bases removed from V and 2 bases from J, the gap between germline ends came to 11 bases. Germline CDR1 SGHKS, CDR2 YYEKEE (reference sequence). The length of the CDR3 is 14 residues. The CDR3 nucleotides read TGTGCCAGCAGCCCCGGTCGGTCCACAGATACGCAGTATTTT. Translating gives CASSPGRSTDTQYF.

The chain couples TRBV13 to TRBJ2-7; 7 positions agree with TRBD1. Germline loops: CDR1 PRHDT, CDR2 FYEKMQ (reference sequence). V was pared by 0 bases and J by 3 bases, with 8 bases of the junction left unmatched. The CDR3 length is 16 residues. CDR3 sequence reads: CASSLGGGRRNYEQYF. The CDR3 DNA reads as TGTGCCAGCAGCTTAGGAGGGGGCAGGCGGAACTACGAGCAGTACTTC.